The table lists the clone carrying this T cell receptor beta chain with a few counts. One end of the junction does not line up with germline, which may come from a read error. The CDR3 covers 13 residues. The sample originates from a study of patients and donors after allogeneic stem cell transplantation. TCRdb re-derived calls from the RT-PCR reads in MiXCR, one entry per CDR3 protein. The table shows about 160,000 distinct CDR3 sequences, with roughly two fifths occurring only once. Sequencing was done on a sample of blood, either unsorted or a sorted T cell fraction (not recorded which). The clonotype was recovered from a human donor who was either an allogeneic HSCT recipient or a stem cell or donor lymphocyte infusion donor (not recorded which). It is not recorded whose cells these are; they may come from a transplant donor. The chain joins TRBV12-3 or TRBV12-4 to TRBJ2-4, with D perhaps assigned TRBD1 or TRBD2 (5 bases each). The CDR3 nucleotides read TGTGCCAGCAGTCTAGCCAGGGTGGACATTCAGTACTTC. It is translated as CASSLARVDIQYF.